The 12 T cell receptor delta chains in this list originate from one sample, sequenced in a study of gamma-delta chains in newborns, infants, children (dated by TCRdb to between 2017 and 2020). Reads for this sample came from an Illumina MiSeq. The public reads were reprocessed by TCRdb using CATT, and rows of matching DNA were later combined. This sample has 2,500 or so delta-chain clones in its table, and around 8.7% of those were observed once. Less than 20% of the sample lies in the top ten. The sample was blood. The receptor set was obtained from a child who was a newborn, infant or young child, either healthy, febrile or measles-vaccinated (not recorded which).

This clone was seen only a few times. The amino acid sequence in TCRdb belongs to a much larger clone and departs from this DNA's translation at residue 14, likely a sequencing read error; the sequence shown is translated from the DNA. J is TRDJ1 and V is TRDV2, with no clear D. Looked up from germline, CDR1 is GEAIGNYY and CDR2 is EKD. The CDR3 contains 15 residues. The CDR3, as DNA: TGTGCCTGTGACGCTAAGGACCTATACACCGATAAACTCACCTTT. It specifies CACDAKDLYTDKLTF.

By share, this clone counts as medium-sized. The chain uses TRDV1 and TRDJ1, with TRDD2 matching over 9 bases. Per germline, CDR1 TSWWSYY and CDR2 QGS. The CDR3 covers 18 residues. Trimming cost V 5 bases and J 0 bases; bases outside gene matches: 13. The CDR3 DNA reads TGTGCTCTTGGGCCCTTCCTACAAGGGGACGGGGACACCGATAAACTCATCTTT. Translation gives CALGPFLQGDGDTDKLIF.

Note on this clone: A read error likely explains why the TCRdb protein, taken from a much larger clone, differs from this DNA's translation at residue 4; the protein shown is translated from the DNA. V and J are TRDV2 and TRDJ3; TRDD3 might be the D (6 bases). Germline-derived CDR1 and CDR2 are GEAIGNYY and EKD. Trimming left V 5 bases short and J 0 bases short, with 19 bases between. The CDR3 is 19 amino acids. CDR3 region: CACATVGGPSSWDTRQMFF. CDR3 in DNA: TGTGCCTGTGCCACGGTGGGGGGCCCAAGCTCCTGGGACACCCGACAGATGTTTTTC.

With respect to this clone: Other DNA sequences from this sample encode an identical CDR3 as well. This chain's CDR3 is CALGELGRLLKVLGGEGYTDKLIF. CDR3 nucleotide sequence: TGTGCTCTTGGGGAACTCGGTCGCCTGCTTAAGGTGCTGGGGGGGGAAGGATACACCGATAAACTCATCTTT. The V and J genes are TRDV1 and TRDJ1; 7 nucleotides line up with TRDD3. V lost 0 bases and J lost 0; bases outside the gene matches: 28. This CDR3 is 24 amino acids long. CDR1 and CDR2 from the germline V gene are TSWWSYY and QGS.

The sample holds a few counts of this clone. The V call is TRDV3, the J call TRDJ1; 10 bases align to TRDD3. This CDR3 spans 18 amino acids. Germline V gives CDR1 TVYSNPD, CDR2 GDNSRS (reference sequence). J gave up 0 bases and V 2 bases, and 15 bases lay outside the gene matches. The CDR3 sequence: CAFPPSRWGIPYTDKLIF. In DNA, the CDR3 is TGTGCCTTTCCACCGAGTAGGTGGGGGATACCTTACACCGATAAACTCATCTTT.

The gene calls are TRDV2 and TRDJ1; either TRDD2 or TRDD3 may fit D (5 bases each). CDR3 length: 16 amino acids. The V end was cut by 9 bases, the J end by 10 bases, with 32 bases between. The germline gives CDR1 GEAIGNYY, CDR2 EKD. The CDR3 protein is CATSPAYWLPTTRLIF. In nucleotides, the CDR3 is TGTGCCACTTCCCCCGCGTACTGGCTACCGACTACAAGACTCATCTTT.

In regard to this clone: This likely stems from a read error, as it lies one base from a far larger clone. Other DNA sequences from this sample encode an identical CDR3 as well. The chain employs TRDV2 and TRDJ2, with 12 bases identical to TRDD3. This CDR3 has 19 amino acids. Germline V gene sequence: CDR1 GEAIGNYY, CDR2 EKD. The CDR3 sequence is CACDPLTGGYPALTAQLFF. CDR3 DNA: TGTGCCTGTGACCCCCTTACTGGGGGATACCCCGCTTTGACAGCGCAACTCTTCTTT.

To note about this clone: The junction differs from germline at one of its ends, possibly a read error. The rearrangement uses TRDV2 and TRDJ3; 11 positions match TRDD3. Germline V gene lookup returns CDR1 GEAIGNYY and CDR2 EKD. The CDR3 is 19 amino acids. The CDR3 DNA reads as TGTGCCTATGACCCTTTACTGGGGGATAGCTCCTGGGACACTCGACAGATGTTTTTC. Translated: CAYDPLLGDSSWDTRQMFF.

This clone was detected only a few times. This chain connects TRDV1 to TRDJ1; 10 bases map to TRDD3. Trimming removed 4 bases from V and 0 bases from J; junction bases left unmatched: 26. Germline CDR1 and CDR2: TSWWSYY and QGS. The CDR3 runs to 23 residues. The chain's CDR3 is CALGVNQAFLLRGIRSYTDKLIF. For the CDR3, the DNA is TGTGCTCTTGGGGTCAACCAGGCCTTCCTCCTCCGGGGGATACGGTCGTACACCGATAAACTCATCTTT.

Turning to this clone: TCRdb lists the protein of a much larger clone for this DNA, which differs at residue 4, so this is likely a read error; the protein given here is translated from the DNA itself. The rearrangement uses TRDV2 and TRDJ2; 9 bases line up with TRDD3. This CDR3 comprises 15 residues. The germline V gene has CDR1 GEAIGNYY and CDR2 EKD. The trim removed 5 bases at V and 4 bases at J, leaving 7 bases unmatched. CDR3 protein: CACAALGDQTAQLFF. The CDR3 nucleotides read TGTGCCTGTGCCGCGCTGGGGGATCAGACAGCACAACTCTTCTTT.

By its share, this clone is medium-sized (0.01 to 0.1%). Additional DNA sequences in this sample encode the identical CDR3. The chain recombines TRDV2 with TRDJ3, with D hard to call. With 9 bases removed from V and 0 bases from J, the gap between germline ends came to 8 bases. Germline CDR1 is GEAIGNYY and CDR2 is EKD. This CDR3 contains 14 residues. The DNA for the CDR3 is TGTGCCAGCCTCAGCTCCTGGGACACCCGACAGATGTTTTTC. The encoded protein is CASLSSWDTRQMFF.

This rearrangement joins TRDV2 to TRDJ3; D unresolved. Per the germline V gene, CDR1 is GEAIGNYY and CDR2 is EKD. V was cut by 9 bases and J by 0 bases, with 11 bases left in between. The CDR3 consists of 15 residues. The CDR3 DNA follows: TGTGCCACCCTTACTAGCTCCTGGGACACCCGACAGATGTTTTTC. Its protein is CATLTSSWDTRQMFF.